Following are 3 T cell receptor beta chains from one sample sequenced in a study of regulatory T cells in long-lasting Graves disease. Investigators prepared the TCR beta libraries by applying iRepertoire HTBI primers and Arm-PCR of CDR3 regions. TCRdb re-analysed the multiplex PCR reads in MiXCR, keeping a single row per CDR3 protein. There are approximately 290,000 distinct CDR3 sequences in the sample; 22% occur only once, and around 50% lies in the top ten. Time point reported: persistent/refractory GD, antithyroid drugs over 5 years with positive TRAb. With RNA extracted from PBMCs as input, the TCR library was made. This specimen consisted of peripheral blood mononuclear cells (PBMCs), obtained when the disease was refractory, from a patient treated with antithyroid drugs. Receptor source: a female donor with Graves disease.

In DNA form, the CDR3 reads TGTGCCAGTTACCGGGCGAACACCGGGGAGCTGTTTTTT. Translation: CASYRANTGELFF. The chain carries TRBV19 and TRBJ2-2; no firm D call. This CDR3 region has 13 residues. Germline CDR1 LNHDA, CDR2 SQIVND (reference sequence). The germline V and J ends were trimmed by 8 bases and 0 bases, with 7 bases remaining between them.

This clonotype occurred a few times. The chain employs TRBV7-9 and TRBJ2-7; no reliable D call. CDR1 and CDR2 from the germline V gene are SEHNR and FQNEAQ (reference sequence). CDR3 length: 16 amino acids. Trimming shortened V by 1 base and J by 2 bases, and 15 bases separated the two germline ends. CDR3 DNA sequence: TGTGCCAGCAGCTTAGGGGCGCCAGGTTCACCCTACGAGCAGTACTTC. Translation: CASSLGAPGSPYEQYF.

In its sample, this clonotype was seen many times. The J gene is TRBJ2-7, the V gene TRBV7-2; TRBD1 matches at 7 bases. This CDR3 has 14 residues. V was clipped by 2 bases and J by 2 bases; unmatched bases: 3. Germline CDR1 and CDR2: SGHTA and FQGNSA. CDR3 nucleotides: TGTGCCAGCAGCTTATGGGGACAGACCTACGAGCAGTACTTC. It yields the protein CASSLWGQTYEQYF.